The clone carrying this TCR beta chain has only one observation. Seattle-derived patients entered the study during active infection and were followed longitudinally. The data were obtained in a study of blood T cell repertoires in COVID-19. The overall study: Sites in the United States, Italy and Spain provided acute and convalescent COVID-19 samples. Sources were T cells, B-cell-depleted T cells, or PBMCs; the material itself was cDNA or gDNA.

As originally analysed: Reference gene primer amplification in the assay estimated nucleated cell counts. The table came from immunoSEQ multiplex PCR; TCRdb's copy has only in-frame clones and leaves some out. From that table come the V and J calls and clone size; the DNA was used to work out D and trimming. Here the sample spans 150,000 to 160,000 clones, about 85% being singletons. The sequence was obtained from a man aged 60 to 75 with COVID-19, enrolled during active disease. Sequencing was performed on peripheral blood.

The CDR3 here is CASTSGGSGNTIYF. CDR3 nucleotide sequence: TGTGCCAGCACTTCAGGGGGCTCTGGAAACACCATATATTTT. The V call is TRBV27, the J call TRBJ1-3, with 7 bases that match TRBD1. The germline V gene has CDR1 MNHEY and CDR2 SMNVEV (reference sequence). With V trimmed by 7 bases and J by 0 bases, 3 bases remained unmatched. The CDR3 contains 14 residues.